Here is one T cell receptor (beta chain) with its context. Its antigen is still unknown. This sample was included in a study of neurological immune-mediated disorders. Study-wide results and limits: Expansion of TCR clones was greatest in HTLV-1-associated myelopathy and smallest in multiple sclerosis, where it fell below that of healthy controls.

cDNA synthesis was performed by 5'RACE with 10-nucleotide random UMIs. Via MiXCR, TCRdb re-called the 5' RACE reads, giving one row per CDR3 protein. This sample has 45,000 or so distinct CDR3 sequences, with 9.5% to 15% found just once. The CDR3 has 13 residues. Per the germline V gene, CDR1 is WNHNN and CDR2 is SYGVQD (reference sequence). Trimming stripped 8 bases from V and 4 bases from J, with 14 bases between. Sequencing was carried out using PBMCs. The chain has TRBV10-1 and TRBJ1-1; the D gene is possibly TRBD1 (5 bases). The source of this sequence is a female donor in good health. Here the CDR3 reads CASSRTWGTEAFF. As DNA, the CDR3 is TGCGCCAGCTCCCGGACATGGGGCACTGAAGCTTTCTTT.